This entry is about one T cell receptor beta chain. Antigen unknown. The data are from a study of graft-versus-host responses after intestinal transplantation. Turning to the study itself: Tacrolimus and steroids were given for two to three years to all recipients after anti-thymocyte globulin induction.

Whole-study results and caveats: Present in recipient marrow, GvH clones included some that appeared first in ileum or blood. GvH clone levels peaked in circulation, and this peak was associated with early post-transplant HvG declines. Those patients showing graft-donor T cell macrochimerism displayed high graft-versus-host to host-versus-graft clonal ratios in allografts.

Using immunoSEQ multiplex PCR, the repertoire was profiled, and TCRdb retains in-frame clones only, with some absent. The sample carries over 100,000 clones, approximately 95% recorded once. The CDR3 covers 11 residues. The V end lost 3 bases, the J end lost 6 bases, and 6 bases lay between the germline ends. Germline loops: CDR1 WNHNN, CDR2 SYGVQD (reference sequence). This clonotype was obtained from a human donor who received an intestinal transplant. Specimen: unstimulated CD8+ T cells sorted from spleen or lymph node cells, collected before intestinal transplant. The chain combines TRBV10-1 with TRBJ2-7; D is uncertain. CDR3 coding DNA: TGCGCCAGCAGTGATTCGAGCGAGCAGTACTTC. This sequence encodes CASSDSSEQYF.